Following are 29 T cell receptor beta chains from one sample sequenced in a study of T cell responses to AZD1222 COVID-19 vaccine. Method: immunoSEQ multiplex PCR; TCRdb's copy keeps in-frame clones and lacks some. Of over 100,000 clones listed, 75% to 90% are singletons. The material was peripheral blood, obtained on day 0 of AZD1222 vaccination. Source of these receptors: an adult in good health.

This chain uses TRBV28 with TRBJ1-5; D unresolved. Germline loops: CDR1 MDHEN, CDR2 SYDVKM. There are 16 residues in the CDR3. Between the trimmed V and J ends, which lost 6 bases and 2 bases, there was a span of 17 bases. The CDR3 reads CASSLRGGRGNQPQHF. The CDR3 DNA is TGTGCCAGCAGCCTGCGGGGAGGTCGGGGCAATCAGCCCCAGCATTTT.

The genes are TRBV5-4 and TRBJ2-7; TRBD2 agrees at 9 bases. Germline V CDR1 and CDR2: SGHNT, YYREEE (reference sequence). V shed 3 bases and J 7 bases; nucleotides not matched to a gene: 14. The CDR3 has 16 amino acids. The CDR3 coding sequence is TGTGCCAGCAGCTCGCCGGGACTAGCTGGAAGGGGGGAGCAGTACTTC. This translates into CASSSPGLAGRGEQYF.

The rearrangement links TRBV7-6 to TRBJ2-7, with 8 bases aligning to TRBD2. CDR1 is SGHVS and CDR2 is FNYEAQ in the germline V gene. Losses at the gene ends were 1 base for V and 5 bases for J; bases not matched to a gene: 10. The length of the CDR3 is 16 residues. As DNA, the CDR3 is TGTGCCAGCAGCTTAGATACGGGAGGGCCGGCGGACGAGCAGTACTTC. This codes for CASSLDTGGPADEQYF.

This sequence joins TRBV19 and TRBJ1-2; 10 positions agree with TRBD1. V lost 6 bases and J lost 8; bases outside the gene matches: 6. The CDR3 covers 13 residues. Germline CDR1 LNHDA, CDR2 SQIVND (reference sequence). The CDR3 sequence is CASSLGQGDGYTF. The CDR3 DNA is TGTGCCAGTAGCCTTGGACAGGGGGACGGCTACACCTTC.

The CDR3 DNA follows: TGTGCCAGCAGGGACACCGGGGCCTTCAAAAACATTCAGTACTTC. Protein product: CASRDTGAFKNIQYF. V usage is TRBV6-5 and J usage is TRBJ2-4, with D perhaps TRBD1 or TRBD2 (5 bases each). This CDR3 has 15 amino acids. CDR1 and CDR2 (germline): MNHEY, SVGAGI. Trimming stripped 6 bases from V and 3 bases from J, with 15 bases between.

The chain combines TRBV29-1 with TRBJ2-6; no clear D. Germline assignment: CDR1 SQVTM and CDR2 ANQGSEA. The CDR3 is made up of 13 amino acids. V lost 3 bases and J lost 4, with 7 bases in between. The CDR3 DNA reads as TGCAGCGTTGATTCGGCAGGGGCCAACGTCCTGACTTTC. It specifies CSVDSAGANVLTF.

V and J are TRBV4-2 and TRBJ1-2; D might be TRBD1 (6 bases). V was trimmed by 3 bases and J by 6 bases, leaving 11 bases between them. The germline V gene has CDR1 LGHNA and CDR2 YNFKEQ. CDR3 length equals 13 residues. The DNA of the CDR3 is TGTGCCAGCAGCCAGGCGGGGGGCGATGGCTACACCTTC. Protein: CASSQAGGDGYTF.

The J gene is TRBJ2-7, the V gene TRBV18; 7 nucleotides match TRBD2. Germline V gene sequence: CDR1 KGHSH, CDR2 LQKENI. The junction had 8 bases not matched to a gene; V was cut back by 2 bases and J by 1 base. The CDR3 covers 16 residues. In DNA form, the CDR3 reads TGTGCCAGCTCACCAAGCGGGATGAGGGAATCCTACGAGCAGTACTTC. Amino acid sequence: CASSPSGMRESYEQYF.

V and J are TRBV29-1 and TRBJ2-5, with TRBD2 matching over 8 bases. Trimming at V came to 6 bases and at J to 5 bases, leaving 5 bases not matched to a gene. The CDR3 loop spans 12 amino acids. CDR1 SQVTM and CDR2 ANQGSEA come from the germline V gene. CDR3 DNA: TGCAGCGTCGGGAGGGCCTTGGAGACCCAGTACTTC. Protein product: CSVGRALETQYF.

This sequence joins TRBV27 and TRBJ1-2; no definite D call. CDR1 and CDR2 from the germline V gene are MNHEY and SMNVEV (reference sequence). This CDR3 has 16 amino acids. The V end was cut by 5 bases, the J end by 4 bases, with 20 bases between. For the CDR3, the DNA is TGTGCCAGCAGTACGACTATTTCGGACGGGGTCTATGGCTACACCTTC. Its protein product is CASSTTISDGVYGYTF.

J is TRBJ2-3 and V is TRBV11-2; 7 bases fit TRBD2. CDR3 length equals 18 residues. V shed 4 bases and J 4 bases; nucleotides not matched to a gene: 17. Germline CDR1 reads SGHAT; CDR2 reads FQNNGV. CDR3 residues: CASSYRGSSGPPADTQYF. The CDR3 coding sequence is TGTGCCAGCAGCTACCGAGGTTCTAGCGGCCCCCCGGCAGATACGCAGTATTTT.

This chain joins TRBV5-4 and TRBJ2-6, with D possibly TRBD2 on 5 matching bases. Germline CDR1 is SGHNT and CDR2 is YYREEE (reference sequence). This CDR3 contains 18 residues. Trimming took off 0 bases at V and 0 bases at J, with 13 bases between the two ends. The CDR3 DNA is TGTGCCAGCAGCTTGGGTTTGCGGGCCGACTCTGGGGCCAACGTCCTGACTTTC. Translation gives CASSLGLRADSGANVLTF.

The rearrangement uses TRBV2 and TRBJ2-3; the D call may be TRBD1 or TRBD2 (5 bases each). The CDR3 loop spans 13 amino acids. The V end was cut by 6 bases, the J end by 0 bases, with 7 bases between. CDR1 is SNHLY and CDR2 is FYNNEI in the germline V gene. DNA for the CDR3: TGTGCCAGCAGGGGGGTTAGCACAGATACGCAGTATTTT. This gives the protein CASRGVSTDTQYF.

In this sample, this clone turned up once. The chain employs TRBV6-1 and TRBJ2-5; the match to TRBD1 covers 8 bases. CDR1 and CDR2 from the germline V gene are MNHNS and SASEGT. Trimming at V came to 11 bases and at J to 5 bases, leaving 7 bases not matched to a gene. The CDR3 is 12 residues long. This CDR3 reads CAVDRGRETQYF. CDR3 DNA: TGTGCCGTAGACAGGGGAAGGGAGACCCAGTACTTC.

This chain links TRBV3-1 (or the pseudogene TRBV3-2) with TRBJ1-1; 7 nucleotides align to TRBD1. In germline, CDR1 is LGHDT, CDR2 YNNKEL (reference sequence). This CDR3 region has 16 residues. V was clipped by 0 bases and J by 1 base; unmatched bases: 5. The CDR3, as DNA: TGTGCCAGCAGCCAAGATCGGGCAGGGGGGAACACTGAAGCTTTCTTT. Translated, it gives CASSQDRAGGNTEAFF.

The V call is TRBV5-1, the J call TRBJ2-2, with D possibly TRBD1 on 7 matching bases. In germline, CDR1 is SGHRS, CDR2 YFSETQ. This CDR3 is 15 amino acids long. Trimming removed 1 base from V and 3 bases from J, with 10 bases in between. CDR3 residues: CASSLRRGDTGELFF. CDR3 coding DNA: TGCGCCAGCAGCTTGCGCAGGGGGGACACCGGGGAGCTGTTTTTT.

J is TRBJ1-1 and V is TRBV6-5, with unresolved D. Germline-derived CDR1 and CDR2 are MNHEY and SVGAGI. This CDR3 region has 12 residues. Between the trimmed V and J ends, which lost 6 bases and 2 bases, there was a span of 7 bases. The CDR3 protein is CASSSHNTEAFF. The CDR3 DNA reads TGTGCCAGCAGCTCGCATAACACTGAAGCTTTCTTT.

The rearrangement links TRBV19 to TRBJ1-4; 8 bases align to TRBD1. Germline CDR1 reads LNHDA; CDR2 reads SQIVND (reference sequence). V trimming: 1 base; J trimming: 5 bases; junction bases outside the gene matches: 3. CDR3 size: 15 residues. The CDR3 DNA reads TGTGCCAGTAGTATAGCTCGGACAGGGAATGAAAAACTGTTTTTT. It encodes CASSIARTGNEKLFF. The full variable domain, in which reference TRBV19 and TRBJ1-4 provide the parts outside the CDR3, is DGGITQSPKYLFRKEGQNVTLSCEQNLNHDAMYWYRQDPGQGLRLIYYSQIVNDFQKGDIAEGYSVSREKKESFPLTVTSAQKNPTAFYLCASSIARTGNEKLFFGSGTQLSVL.

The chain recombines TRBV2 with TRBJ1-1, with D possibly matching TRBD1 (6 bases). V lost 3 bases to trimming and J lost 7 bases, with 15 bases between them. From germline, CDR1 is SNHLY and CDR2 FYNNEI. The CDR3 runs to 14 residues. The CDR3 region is CASSERPKGDEAFF. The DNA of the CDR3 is TGTGCCAGCAGTGAGAGGCCGAAGGGGGATGAAGCTTTCTTT.

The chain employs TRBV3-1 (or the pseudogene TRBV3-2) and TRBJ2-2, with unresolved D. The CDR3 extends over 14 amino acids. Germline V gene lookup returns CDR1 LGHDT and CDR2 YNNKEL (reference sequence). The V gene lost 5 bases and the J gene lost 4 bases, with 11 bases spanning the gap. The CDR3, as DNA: TGTGCCAGCAGCTTCCGATGGGGCACCGGGGAGCTGTTTTTT. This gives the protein CASSFRWGTGELFF.

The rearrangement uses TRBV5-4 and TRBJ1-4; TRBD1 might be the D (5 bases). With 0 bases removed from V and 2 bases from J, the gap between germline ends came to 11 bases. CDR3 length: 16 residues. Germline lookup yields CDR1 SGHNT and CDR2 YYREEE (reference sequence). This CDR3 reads CASSLGGSNTNEKLFF. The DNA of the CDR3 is TGTGCCAGCAGCTTGGGGGGGAGTAATACTAATGAAAAACTGTTTTTT. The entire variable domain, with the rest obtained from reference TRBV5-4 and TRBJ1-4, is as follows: ETGVTQSPTHLIKTRGQQVTLRCSSQSGHNTVSWYQQALGQGPQFIFQYYREEENGRGNFPPRFSGLQFPNYSSELNVNALELDDSALYLCASSLGGSNTNEKLFFGSGTQLSVL.

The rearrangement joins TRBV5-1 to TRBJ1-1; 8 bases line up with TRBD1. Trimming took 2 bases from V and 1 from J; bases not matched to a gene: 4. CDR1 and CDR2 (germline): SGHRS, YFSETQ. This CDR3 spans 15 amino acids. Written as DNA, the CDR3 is TGCGCCAGCAGCTTAACCAGGGGGCGGAACACTGAAGCTTTCTTT. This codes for CASSLTRGRNTEAFF.

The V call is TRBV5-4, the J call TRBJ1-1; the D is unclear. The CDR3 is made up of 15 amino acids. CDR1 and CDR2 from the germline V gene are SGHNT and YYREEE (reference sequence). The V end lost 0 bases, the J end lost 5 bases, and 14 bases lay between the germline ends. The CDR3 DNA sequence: TGTGCCAGCAGCTTGGGGACGGATAGAGTGACTGAAGCTTTCTTT. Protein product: CASSLGTDRVTEAFF.

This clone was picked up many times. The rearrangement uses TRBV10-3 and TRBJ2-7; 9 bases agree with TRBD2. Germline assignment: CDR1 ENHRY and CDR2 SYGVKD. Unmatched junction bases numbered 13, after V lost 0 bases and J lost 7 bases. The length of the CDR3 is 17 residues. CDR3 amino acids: CAISESRLADPIKEQYF. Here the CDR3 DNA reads TGTGCCATCAGTGAGTCCCGACTAGCGGACCCAATAAAAGAGCAGTACTTC.

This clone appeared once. The CDR3 region is CASSYSGVGGNQPQHF. The DNA for the CDR3 is TGTGCCAGCAGTTACTCAGGGGTCGGAGGCAATCAGCCCCAGCATTTT. V usage is TRBV6-5 and J usage is TRBJ1-5, with D perhaps TRBD1 (5 bases). The CDR3 has 16 amino acids. CDR1 and CDR2 from the germline V gene are MNHEY and SVGAGI. V gave up 0 bases and J gave up 2 bases, with 11 bases separating them.

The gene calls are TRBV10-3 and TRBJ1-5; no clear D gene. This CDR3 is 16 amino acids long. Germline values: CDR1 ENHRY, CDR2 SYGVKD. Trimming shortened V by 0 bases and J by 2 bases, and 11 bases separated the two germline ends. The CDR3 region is CAISESGRSGNQPQHF. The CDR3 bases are TGTGCCATCAGTGAGTCGGGCAGGTCGGGCAATCAGCCCCAGCATTTT.

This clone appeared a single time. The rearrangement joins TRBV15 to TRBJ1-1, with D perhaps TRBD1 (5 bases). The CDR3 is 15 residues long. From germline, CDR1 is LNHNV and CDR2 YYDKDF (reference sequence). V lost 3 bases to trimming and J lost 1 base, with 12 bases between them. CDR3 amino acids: CATSRDGATNTEAFF. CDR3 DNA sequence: TGTGCCACCAGCAGGGACGGGGCCACGAACACTGAAGCTTTCTTT.

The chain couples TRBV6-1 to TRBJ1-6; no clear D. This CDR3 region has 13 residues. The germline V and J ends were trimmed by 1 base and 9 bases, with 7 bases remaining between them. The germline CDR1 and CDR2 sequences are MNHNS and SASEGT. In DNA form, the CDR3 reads TGTGCCAGCAGTGAAGGGCAGGTTTCACCCCTCCACTTT. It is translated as CASSEGQVSPLHF.

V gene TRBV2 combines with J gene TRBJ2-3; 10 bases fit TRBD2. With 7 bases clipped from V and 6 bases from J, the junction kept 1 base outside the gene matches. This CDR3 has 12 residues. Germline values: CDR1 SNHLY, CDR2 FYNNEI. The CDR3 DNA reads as TGTGCCAGCACTAGCGGGAGTGATACGCAGTATTTT. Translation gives CASTSGSDTQYF.